The 30 T cell receptor beta chains below were found in one sample sequenced in a study of T cell clusters in autoimmune cytopenias. Each sample's input was 250 ng genomic DNA, 38,000 or so genome equivalents. Multiplex touch-down PCR amplified TRB using TRB-A and TRB-B pools in one tube. From its re-call of the multiplex PCR reads, TCRdb lists each CDR3 protein once, without DNA. This sample's clone table lists about 2,000 distinct CDR3 sequences. The same data also went into a second study, on T cell repertoires in aging, cancer and after chemotherapy.

Sample: peripheral blood. The source of these receptors is a human donor in good health.

This chain uses TRBV6-4 with TRBJ2-2; the TCRdb D gene call, TRBD2, has no DNA to confirm it. The CDR3 has 19 residues. CDR1 and CDR2 (germline): MRHNA, SNTAGT. CDR3 amino acids: CASPLAGLAGRENTGELFF.

This clonotype ranks as medium-sized in terms of frequency. The chain employs TRBV14 and TRBJ1-1; TCRdb indicates TRBD1, and absent DNA this call remains unverified. Germline-derived CDR1 and CDR2 are SGHDN and FVKESK. CDR3 length equals 15 residues. CDR3 amino acids: CASSPRTGPNTEAFF.

This clonotype is classed as medium-sized by frequency. This rearrangement joins TRBV6-1 to TRBJ1-1; the D call of TRBD1 rests on TCRdb alone, since no DNA is present to check it. Looked up from germline, CDR1 is MNHNS and CDR2 is SASEGT. The CDR3 consists of 17 residues. Here the CDR3 reads CASTRTRTGGLNTEAFF.

This clonotype is called medium-sized based on its frequency. The genes are TRBV20-1 and TRBJ2-1. Germline lookup yields CDR1 DFQATT and CDR2 SNEGSKA (reference sequence). The CDR3 extends over 12 amino acids. The CDR3 loop reads CSARGTYNEQFF.

By frequency, this clonotype is large. The rearrangement joins TRBV15 to TRBJ2-7. Germline CDR1 and CDR2: LNHNV and YYDKDF (reference sequence). The CDR3 loop spans 13 amino acids. The CDR3 reads CATSEQVGYEQYF.

The chain combines TRBV20-1 with TRBJ1-3; TCRdb proposes TRBD1, but this gene call is untestable without DNA. Germline lookup yields CDR1 DFQATT and CDR2 SNEGSKA (reference sequence). The CDR3 length is 13 residues. The CDR3 loop reads CSVTTGYGNTIYF.

This clonotype ranks as medium-sized in terms of frequency. The J gene is TRBJ2-7, the V gene TRBV18; the TCRdb D gene call, TRBD1, has no DNA to confirm it. In germline, CDR1 is KGHSH, CDR2 LQKENI. The CDR3 sequence is 13 residues long. The CDR3 protein is CASSPPSGLEQYF. Full variable domain (rest looked up from reference TRBV18 and TRBJ2-7): NAGVMQNPRHLVRRRGQEARLRCSPMKGHSHVYWYRQLPEEGLKFMVYLQKENIIDESGMPKERFSAEFPKEGPSILRIQQVVRGDSAAYFCASSPPSGLEQYFGPGTRLTVT.

J is TRBJ2-7 and V is TRBV20-1; TCRdb's D gene call, TRBD1, goes unchecked for lack of DNA. Germline CDR1 and CDR2: DFQATT and SNEGSKA (reference sequence). The CDR3 consists of 16 residues. The CDR3 loop is CSARGVPGQGSYEQYF.

This rearrangement joins TRBV20-1 to TRBJ2-4. Germline V gene data show CDR1 as DFQATT and CDR2 as SNEGSKA (reference sequence). There are 14 residues in the CDR3. CDR3 sequence: CSAADGAAKNIQYF.

Frequency places this clonotype as medium-sized (0.01 to 0.1%). J is TRBJ2-2 and V is TRBV6-4; TCRdb selects TRBD1, and the lack of DNA leaves this call unchecked. The germline gives CDR1 MRHNA, CDR2 SNTAGT. The CDR3 length is 14 residues. This CDR3 is CASSGTGDTGELFF.

This clonotype is deemed medium-sized (0.01 to 0.1%) by its frequency. The chain links TRBV6-5 to TRBJ1-1. The germline gives CDR1 MNHEY, CDR2 SVGAGI. This CDR3 is built from 17 residues. The CDR3 sequence: CASSYSPRSPLRAEAFF.

Frequency places this clonotype as medium-sized. The rearrangement joins TRBV6-1 to TRBJ2-1. The CDR3 is 13 amino acids. Germline CDR1 is MNHNS and CDR2 is SASEGT. The CDR3 here is CASSDTVINEQFF.

According to its frequency, this clonotype is medium-sized. The chain joins TRBV19 to TRBJ2-1. This CDR3 spans 15 amino acids. Germline V gives CDR1 LNHDA, CDR2 SQIVND (reference sequence). CDR3 protein: CASSNQRGSYNEQFF.

This clonotype is identified as large (0.1 to 1%) from frequency. The gene calls are TRBV19 and TRBJ1-5; the TCRdb D gene call, TRBD1, has no DNA to confirm it. This CDR3 comprises 14 residues. CDR1 and CDR2 (germline): LNHDA, SQIVND (reference sequence). CDR3 region: CASSISQGGKPQHF.

The gene calls are TRBV7-9 and TRBJ2-7; TCRdb picks TRBD1, but there is no DNA to check that call. The CDR3 runs 13 residues. The germline V gene has CDR1 SEHNR and CDR2 FQNEAQ (reference sequence). CDR3 protein: CASSLAGGDEQYF.

Considering frequency, this clonotype is medium-sized. The V and J genes are TRBV5-1 and TRBJ2-7; TCRdb picks TRBD2, but there is no DNA to check that call. CDR3 length: 14 residues. Germline V CDR1 and CDR2: SGHRS, YFSETQ. CDR3 sequence reads: CASSISGGPYEQYF.

In terms of frequency, this clonotype is medium-sized. This chain uses TRBV4-3 with TRBJ2-2; TCRdb proposes TRBD1, but this gene call is untestable without DNA. The CDR3 length is 16 residues. Germline V lookup: CDR1 LGHNA, CDR2 YSLEER. CDR3: CASSQAPQVNTGELFF.

By frequency, this clonotype registers medium-sized. The CDR3 region is CAWTLLRGMNTEAFF. The chain combines TRBV30 with TRBJ1-1. CDR1 and CDR2 from the germline V gene are GTSNPN and SVGIG (reference sequence). CDR3 size: 15 residues.

This clonotype is classed as medium-sized by frequency. The rearrangement joins TRBV7-9 to TRBJ2-1. This CDR3 is built from 14 residues. Per the germline V gene, CDR1 is SEHNR and CDR2 is FQNEAQ (reference sequence). This CDR3 is CASSLSWAFDEQFF.

This clonotype counts as medium-sized (0.01 to 0.1%) by frequency. The V and J genes are TRBV19 and TRBJ1-1; TCRdb proposes TRBD1, but this gene call is untestable without DNA. The CDR3 is 12 amino acids. Germline V CDR1 and CDR2: LNHDA, SQIVND (reference sequence). This CDR3 is CATGTFNTEAFF. The whole variable domain, remainder taken from reference TRBV19 and TRBJ1-1, is DGGITQSPKYLFRKEGQNVTLSCEQNLNHDAMYWYRQDPGQGLRLIYYSQIVNDFQKGDIAEGYSVSREKKESFPLTVTSAQKNPTAFYLCATGTFNTEAFFGQGTRLTVV.

The chain is built from TRBV28 and TRBJ2-5; TCRdb lists TRBD2, though no DNA is available to test this call. The CDR3 has 15 amino acids. From germline, CDR1 is MDHEN and CDR2 SYDVKM. CDR3 in amino acids: CASSILAGGRETQYF. Supplemented by reference TRBV28 and TRBJ2-5, the full variable domain reads DVKVTQSSRYLVKRTGEKVFLECVQDMDHENMFWYRQDPGLGLRLIYFSYDVKMKEKGDIPEGYSVSREKKERFSLILESASTNQTSMYLCASSILAGGRETQYFGPGTRLLVL.

This chain connects TRBV6-5 to TRBJ2-7; TCRdb proposes TRBD1, but this gene call is untestable without DNA. The CDR3 is 15 amino acids. The germline V gene encodes CDR1 MNHEY and CDR2 SVGAGI. This CDR3 reads CASSSGDGPSYEQYF.

By frequency, this clonotype is large. The chain combines TRBV19 with TRBJ2-1; the D gene TCRdb calls, TRBD2, cannot be checked with no DNA. The length of the CDR3 is 17 residues. Germline CDR1 LNHDA, CDR2 SQIVND (reference sequence). CDR3 amino acids: CASSRGLAKTTYNEQFF.

This clonotype is deemed medium-sized by its frequency. The chain uses TRBV5-4 and TRBJ2-3; lacking DNA, the TRBD1 call made by TCRdb goes unchecked. The CDR3 sequence is 11 residues long. CDR1 is SGHNT and CDR2 is YYREEE in the germline V gene (reference sequence). CDR3 residues: CASSPGDTQYF.

By frequency, this clonotype is medium-sized (0.01 to 0.1%). The chain joins TRBV12-3 or TRBV12-4 to TRBJ2-7; there is no DNA to check the TCRdb D call of TRBD2. This CDR3 has 15 residues. The CDR3 spells CASSLGPGGSYEQYF.

By frequency, this clonotype is medium-sized. The chain is built from TRBV28 and TRBJ1-2; the D call from TCRdb, TRBD1, cannot be confirmed without DNA. Per the germline V gene, CDR1 is MDHEN and CDR2 is SYDVKM. There are 14 residues in the CDR3. The CDR3 loop is CASMGRQGADGYTF.

Considering frequency, this clonotype is medium-sized (0.01 to 0.1%). The V and J genes are TRBV20-1 and TRBJ1-2; TCRdb's assignment of TRBD1 cannot be checked, as there is no DNA. The germline V gene encodes CDR1 DFQATT and CDR2 SNEGSKA (reference sequence). The CDR3 extends over 12 amino acids. The CDR3 protein is CSARDRVSGYTF.

The chain is built from TRBV20-1 and TRBJ1-4. The CDR3 sequence is 14 residues long. Per germline, CDR1 DFQATT and CDR2 SNEGSKA (reference sequence). CDR3 residues: CSATKMKTNEKLFF.

This clonotype is called medium-sized based on its frequency. The genes are TRBV11-2 and TRBJ2-3; checking the TCRdb D call of TRBD2 is not possible without DNA. This CDR3 is built from 15 residues. Germline CDR1 SGHAT, CDR2 FQNNGV. The CDR3 region is CASSFAGGLTDTQYF.

This clonotype is deemed medium-sized by its frequency. The chain links TRBV14 to TRBJ1-3. CDR3 length: 12 amino acids. Germline values: CDR1 SGHDN, CDR2 FVKESK. The CDR3 sequence is CASSTSGNTIYF.